One sample yielded the 31 T cell receptor beta chains listed below, sequenced in a study of cytomegalovirus exposure and HLA in healthy donors. With 60 Vbeta and 13 Jbeta primers, the PCR was carried out. The assay was immunoSEQ multiplex PCR, and TCRdb's table has in-frame clones only and misses some. The sample has about 89,000 clones; around 74% are singletons. Sample: PBMCs. All receptors derive from a man in his thirties or forties in good health and CMV-seropositive.

The gene calls are TRBV2 and TRBJ2-2; D might be TRBD2 (5 bases). Germline V gives CDR1 SNHLY, CDR2 FYNNEI. V lost 11 bases and J 5 bases, leaving 15 bases between the germline ends. The CDR3 consists of 13 residues. In DNA, the CDR3 is TGTGCCGGCAAAGTTGGACTGACCGGGGAGCTGTTTTTT. This codes for CAGKVGLTGELFF.

The CDR3 nucleotides are TGTGCCAGCAGCCCCGGGGTGGGACAGGCCATAGATACGCAGTATTTT. Its protein is CASSPGVGQAIDTQYF. The gene calls are TRBV9 and TRBJ2-3, with 8 bases aligning to TRBD1. Germline CDR1 is SGDLS and CDR2 is YYNGEE. The trim removed 4 bases at V and 5 bases at J, leaving 12 bases unmatched. The CDR3 loop spans 16 amino acids.

This chain uses TRBV7-3 with TRBJ2-5; the D gene is possibly TRBD1 (5 bases). CDR1 is SGHTA, CDR2 FQGTGA, per germline. The CDR3 runs to 12 residues. V lost 5 bases and J 7 bases, leaving 11 bases between the germline ends. This CDR3 is CASSTEQGTQYF. DNA of the CDR3: TGTGCCAGCAGCACCGAGCAGGGGACCCAGTACTTC.

This clone was seen once. Written as DNA, the CDR3 is TGTGCCAGCAACCGACAGGGGAACACCGGGGAGCTGTTTTTT. Its protein is CASNRQGNTGELFF. This chain connects TRBV6-1 to TRBJ2-2; 7 bases match TRBD1. The germline CDR1 and CDR2 sequences are MNHNS and SASEGT. This CDR3 spans 14 amino acids. V shed 7 bases and J 1 base; nucleotides not matched to a gene: 3.

J is TRBJ2-7 and V is TRBV5-1; maybe TRBD1 (5 bases). CDR1 is SGHRS and CDR2 is YFSETQ in the germline V gene. The CDR3 is 15 residues long. V lost 3 bases and J 4 bases, leaving 17 bases between the germline ends. In DNA, the CDR3 is TGCGCCAGCAGCTCAGGGTCTATAGGCCCATACGAGCAGTACTTC. This codes for CASSSGSIGPYEQYF.

The gene calls are TRBV19 and TRBJ1-6; the D is unclear. This CDR3 comprises 16 residues. V was cut by 1 base and J by 14 bases, with 21 bases left in between. Germline V gene data show CDR1 as LNHDA and CDR2 as SQIVND (reference sequence). For the CDR3, the DNA is TGTGCCAGTAGTATAGGCGGCGGCAGCCTAAAGGTAGCCCTCCACTTT. Encoded protein: CASSIGGGSLKVALHF.

The V and J genes are TRBV14 and TRBJ2-5; 8 positions match TRBD2. The J call could be wrong; TRBJ2-7 is a better fit for the DNA end. Germline CDR1 is SGHDN and CDR2 is FVKESK. This CDR3 is built from 13 residues. Here the CDR3 DNA reads TGTGCCAGCAGCCCGGGGGGGGGCTACGAGCAGTACTTC. The encoded protein is CASSPGGGYEQYF.

The rearrangement joins TRBV5-1 to TRBJ2-7; D is perhaps TRBD1 (6 bases). The germline V and J ends were trimmed by 0 bases and 3 bases, with 7 bases remaining between them. Germline V gene lookup returns CDR1 SGHRS and CDR2 YFSETQ. This CDR3 is built from 13 residues. The CDR3 DNA reads as TGCGCCAGCAGCTTGGGACAGGACTACGAGCAGTACTTC. Translating gives CASSLGQDYEQYF.

In its sample, this clone was seen a few times. The chain combines TRBV4-1 with TRBJ1-4, with no clear D. This CDR3 has 11 residues. V gave up 0 bases and J gave up 11 bases, with 4 bases separating them. The germline V gene encodes CDR1 MGHRA and CDR2 YSYEKL. The CDR3 loop is CASSQDVKLFF. The CDR3 DNA reads as TGCGCCAGCAGCCAAGACGTGAAACTGTTTTTT.

This clone was picked up a small number of times. The chain combines TRBV6-1 with TRBJ1-4; 7 bases agree with TRBD1. With V trimmed by 5 bases and J by 3 bases, 3 bases remained unmatched. The CDR3 sequence is 14 residues long. In germline, CDR1 is MNHNS, CDR2 SASEGT. In DNA, the CDR3 is TGTGCCAGCAGTACAGGGGCTTCTAATGAAAAACTGTTTTTT. Amino acids: CASSTGASNEKLFF.

The genes are TRBV28 and TRBJ1-5; 8 nucleotides line up with TRBD1. J was trimmed by 0 bases and V by 3 bases; bases with no gene match: 4. The CDR3 runs to 16 residues. The germline gives CDR1 MDHEN, CDR2 SYDVKM. The CDR3 protein is CASSFSGQGSNQPQHF. CDR3 nucleotides: TGTGCCAGCAGTTTCTCCGGACAGGGTAGCAATCAGCCCCAGCATTTT.

V and J are TRBV4-1 and TRBJ2-1; unclear D gene. V lost 0 bases and J lost 12, with 21 bases in between. Looked up from germline, CDR1 is MGHRA and CDR2 is YSYEKL. The length of the CDR3 is 16 residues. CDR3 sequence (DNA): TGCGCCAGCAGCCAAGATTCTAGAGAAATTAAGGTTAGGCAGTTCTTC. Residues: CASSQDSREIKVRQFF.

This clone has more than one count but fewer than ten. The chain joins TRBV6-5 to TRBJ1-5; no definite D call. The V and J ends lost 6 bases and 5 bases respectively, with 11 bases between them. Germline V gives CDR1 MNHEY, CDR2 SVGAGI. The CDR3 sequence is 13 residues long. The CDR3 coding sequence is TGTGCCAGCAGCCCACTCATGGATCAGCCCCAGCATTTT. Translating it yields CASSPLMDQPQHF.

This clone appeared a single time. The rearrangement links TRBV19 to TRBJ1-6; D remains unclear. Germline loops: CDR1 LNHDA, CDR2 SQIVND (reference sequence). This CDR3 has 16 amino acids. Trimming removed 1 base from V and 2 bases from J, with 9 bases in between. The CDR3 here is CASSIGSGTYNSPLHF. In nucleotides, the CDR3 is TGTGCCAGTAGTATAGGCTCGGGGACCTATAATTCACCCCTCCACTTT.

V gene TRBV5-5 combines with J gene TRBJ1-3, with D hard to call. Germline V lookup: CDR1 SGHKS, CDR2 YYEKEE (reference sequence). This CDR3 has 20 amino acids. V was cut by 0 bases and J by 0 bases, with 22 bases left in between. CDR3 coding DNA: TGTGCCAGCAGCTTGGATTGGTATTGGAGGGAAAGTCGCTCTGGAAACACCATATATTTT. Translated: CASSLDWYWRESRSGNTIYF.

This clone was seen only a few times. The chain has TRBV7-3 and TRBJ2-7, with D perhaps TRBD1 (8 bases). Germline V lookup: CDR1 SGHTA, CDR2 FQGTGA. V lost 5 bases and J 0 bases, leaving 14 bases between the germline ends. The CDR3 has 15 residues. In DNA form, the CDR3 reads TGTGCCAGCAGCGTTACAGGGGGGGTCTCCTACGAGCAGTACTTC. Its protein is CASSVTGGVSYEQYF.

The V gene is TRBV9, the J gene TRBJ2-2, with a weak D call TRBD2 (6 bases). Germline loops: CDR1 SGDLS, CDR2 YYNGEE. Trimming removed 1 base from V and 0 bases from J, with 10 bases in between. This CDR3 comprises 16 residues. Here the CDR3 DNA reads TGTGCCAGCAGCGTATCCGGGGGAGCGAACACCGGGGAGCTGTTTTTT. Translation gives CASSVSGGANTGELFF.

This clone was seen just once. CDR3 sequence reads: CASTSGTSSDTQYF. The DNA for the CDR3 is TGTGCCAGCACCTCAGGGACTAGTTCAGATACGCAGTATTTT. The chain combines TRBV27 with TRBJ2-3; 8 nucleotides align to TRBD2. CDR3 length: 14 amino acids. V lost 7 bases and J lost 4; bases outside the gene matches: 7. Per germline, CDR1 MNHEY and CDR2 SMNVEV (reference sequence).

The V and J genes are TRBV4-3 and TRBJ1-4, with D uncertain. Per germline, CDR1 LGHNA and CDR2 YSLEER. V shed 3 bases and J shed 1 base, with 21 bases lying between them. This CDR3 spans 19 amino acids. The chain's CDR3 is CASSQTHRQRTVTNEKLFF. The CDR3 DNA reads TGCGCCAGCAGCCAGACCCACCGGCAGCGGACCGTAACTAATGAAAAACTGTTTTTT.

CDR3 sequence reads: CASKPGTSYEQYF. In nucleotides, the CDR3 is TGTGCCAGCAAACCGGGTACAAGCTACGAGCAGTACTTC. The chain couples TRBV27 to TRBJ2-5; D gene unclear. The J call may be mistaken, given a closer DNA end match to TRBJ2-7. Germline values: CDR1 MNHEY, CDR2 SMNVEV (reference sequence). The CDR3 covers 13 residues.

The V and J genes are TRBV27 and TRBJ2-1; TRBD2 aligns across 7 bases. The germline gives CDR1 MNHEY, CDR2 SMNVEV (reference sequence). V trimming: 6 bases; J trimming: 6 bases; junction bases outside the gene matches: 5. This CDR3 contains 13 residues. Written as DNA, the CDR3 is TGTGCCAGCAGACTAGCGTGGGGCAATGAGCAGTTCTTC. Protein: CASRLAWGNEQFF.

Points on this clone: The junction departs from the called germline gene at one end, perhaps through a read error. This chain joins TRBV6-5 and TRBJ1-2; TRBD1 matches 7 bases. This CDR3 has 13 amino acids. Germline V CDR1 and CDR2: MNHEY, SVGAGI. The CDR3 DNA follows: TGTGCCAGCATTTACACAGGGGTCGAGGGCTACACCTTC. Translated: CASIYTGVEGYTF.

Note on this clone: At one end, the junction sequence differs from germline, possibly due to a read error. Additional DNA sequences in this sample encode the identical CDR3. The V and J genes are TRBV4-1 and TRBJ1-5; TRBD1 agrees at 10 bases. The CDR3 consists of 15 residues. Germline CDR1 is MGHRA and CDR2 is YSYEKL. CDR3 DNA: TGCGCCAGCAGCCAAGAGGGGACAGGGGATCAGCCCCAACATTTT. Translating it yields CASSQEGTGDQPQHF.

The chain joins TRBV5-1 to TRBJ2-4; 10 nucleotides match TRBD1. Germline loops: CDR1 SGHRS, CDR2 YFSETQ. Trimming at V came to 3 bases and at J to 0 bases, leaving 0 bases not matched to a gene. The CDR3 is 15 amino acids. The CDR3 protein is CASSWTGGAKNIQYF. The DNA for the CDR3 is TGCGCCAGCAGCTGGACAGGGGGAGCCAAAAACATTCAGTACTTC. The whole variable domain, filled in from reference TRBV5-1 and TRBJ2-4, reads KAGVTQTPRYLIKTRGQQVTLSCSPISGHRSVSWYQQTPGQGLQFLFEYFSETQRNKGNFPGRFSGRQFSNSRSEMNVSTLELGDSALYLCASSWTGGAKNIQYFGAGTRLSVL.

The chain has TRBV5-1 and TRBJ2-6; 7 bases line up with TRBD1. V lost 6 bases and J lost 3; bases outside the gene matches: 9. The length of the CDR3 is 16 residues. Looked up from germline, CDR1 is SGHRS and CDR2 is YFSETQ. The CDR3 bases are TGCGCCAGCAAAGAACAGGGGTCGGTTGGGGCCAACGTCCTGACTTTC. It yields the protein CASKEQGSVGANVLTF.

The V and J genes are TRBV7-9 and TRBJ1-2; maybe TRBD1 (6 bases). Per germline, CDR1 SEHNR and CDR2 FQNEAQ (reference sequence). This CDR3 comprises 15 residues. The V and J ends lost 5 bases and 2 bases respectively, with 15 bases between them. The CDR3 loop is CASSEGGVLNYGYTF. The CDR3, as DNA: TGTGCCAGCAGCGAGGGGGGGGTCCTCAACTATGGCTACACCTTC.

This sequence joins TRBV19 and TRBJ2-1; no reliable D call. The V gene lost 4 bases and the J gene lost 5 bases, with 12 bases spanning the gap. CDR1 and CDR2 (germline): LNHDA, SQIVND (reference sequence). The CDR3 runs 14 residues. The CDR3 nucleotides are TGTGCCAGTAGTAAGGAGCCCTACAACAATGAGCAGTTCTTC. It translates to CASSKEPYNNEQFF.

The chain combines TRBV7-9 with TRBJ2-5; 10 nucleotides line up with TRBD1. Per the germline V gene, CDR1 is SEHNR and CDR2 is FQNEAQ (reference sequence). V shed 3 bases and J 2 bases; nucleotides not matched to a gene: 3. The CDR3 has 15 residues. The CDR3 sequence: CASSFPGQGQETQYF. CDR3 in DNA: TGTGCCAGCAGCTTCCCGGGACAGGGGCAAGAGACCCAGTACTTC.

V is TRBV7-8 and J is TRBJ1-1; 7 positions agree with TRBD1. The germline gives CDR1 SGHVS, CDR2 FQNEAQ. The CDR3 has 15 amino acids. Trimming took 3 bases from V and 0 from J; bases not matched to a gene: 4. The CDR3, as DNA: TGTGCCAGCAGCTTCCACAGGGGAGTGAACACTGAAGCTTTCTTT. This gives the protein CASSFHRGVNTEAFF.

The CDR3 region has the DNA TGTGCCAGTAGTAAGGGGACTAGCGGGGCGGACGAGCAGTACTTC. Protein sequence: CASSKGTSGADEQYF. J is TRBJ2-7 and V is TRBV19, with 13 bases identical to TRBD2. Unmatched junction bases numbered 5, after V lost 4 bases and J lost 5 bases. This CDR3 spans 15 amino acids. Germline assignment: CDR1 LNHDA and CDR2 SQIVND (reference sequence).

The rearrangement joins TRBV25-1 to TRBJ2-2; a possible D gene is TRBD2 (6 bases). The germline gives CDR1 MGHDK, CDR2 SYGVNS. The length of the CDR3 is 12 residues. V lost 4 bases and J 6 bases, leaving 6 bases between the germline ends. CDR3 in DNA: TGTGCCAGCAGTGGGGGGGCCGGGGAGCTGTTTTTT. Residues: CASSGGAGELFF.